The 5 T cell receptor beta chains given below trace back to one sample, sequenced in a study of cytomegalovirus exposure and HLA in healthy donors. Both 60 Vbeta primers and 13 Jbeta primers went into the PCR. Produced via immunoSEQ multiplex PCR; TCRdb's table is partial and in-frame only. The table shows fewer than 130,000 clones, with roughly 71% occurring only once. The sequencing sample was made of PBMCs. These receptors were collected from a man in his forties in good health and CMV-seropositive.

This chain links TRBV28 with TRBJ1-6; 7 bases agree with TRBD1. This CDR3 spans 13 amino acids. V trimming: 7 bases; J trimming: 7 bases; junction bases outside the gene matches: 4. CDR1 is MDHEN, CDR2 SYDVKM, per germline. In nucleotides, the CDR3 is TGTGCCAGCAAAGGACAGGTGAATTCACCCCTCCACTTT. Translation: CASKGQVNSPLHF.

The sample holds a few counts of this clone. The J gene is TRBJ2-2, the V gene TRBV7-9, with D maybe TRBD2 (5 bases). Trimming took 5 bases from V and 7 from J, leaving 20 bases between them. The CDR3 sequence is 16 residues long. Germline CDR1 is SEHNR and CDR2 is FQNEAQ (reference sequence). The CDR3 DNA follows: TGTGCCAGCAGCCCCGGGGTTTCCTGGAGAGACGGGGAGCTGTTTTTT. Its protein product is CASSPGVSWRDGELFF.

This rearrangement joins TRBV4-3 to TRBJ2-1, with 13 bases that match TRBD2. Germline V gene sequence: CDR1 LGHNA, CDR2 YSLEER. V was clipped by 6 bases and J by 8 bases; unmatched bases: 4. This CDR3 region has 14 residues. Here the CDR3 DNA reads TGCGCCAGCAGGCGGACTAGCGGGAGTTATGAGCAGTTCTTC. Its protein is CASRRTSGSYEQFF.

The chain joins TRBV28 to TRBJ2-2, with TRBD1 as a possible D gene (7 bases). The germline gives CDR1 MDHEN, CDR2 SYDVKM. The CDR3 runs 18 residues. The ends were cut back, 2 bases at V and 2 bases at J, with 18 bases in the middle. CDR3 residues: CASSLEIFGGGNTGELFF. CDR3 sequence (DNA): TGTGCCAGCAGTTTAGAAATATTCGGAGGGGGCAACACCGGGGAGCTGTTTTTT.

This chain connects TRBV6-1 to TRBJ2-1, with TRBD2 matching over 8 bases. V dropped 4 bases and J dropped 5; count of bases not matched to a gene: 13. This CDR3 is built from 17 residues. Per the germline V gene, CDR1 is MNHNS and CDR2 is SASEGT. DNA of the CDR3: TGTGCCAGCAGTGTTGTACCCCCGGGAGCGGGAGACAATGAGCAGTTCTTC. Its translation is CASSVVPPGAGDNEQFF.